This TCR beta chain was recovered during a study of radiotherapy plus CTLA-4 blockade in lung cancer. Focal radiation with ipilimumab CTLA-4 blockade was given to patients with chemo-refractory metastatic non-small-cell lung cancer. A note on this clone: Its specificity is not known.

Findings and caveats of the study: Together with interferon-beta, which increased in serum after radiation, early dynamic changes in blood T cell clones were reportedly the best predictors of response. Clones of tumor-derived TCRs expanded in blood after radiotherapy plus ipilimumab.

The V gene lost 10 bases and the J gene lost 3 bases, with 25 bases spanning the gap. This CDR3 spans 16 amino acids. Assay used: immunoSEQ multiplex PCR; TCRdb lists only in-frame clones, some missing. This table has some 94,000 clones, approximately 80% appearing once. The J gene is TRBJ2-7, the V gene TRBV23-1, with D possibly TRBD1 on 7 matching bases. TRBV23-1 qualifies as an ORF whose function is uncertain. Source: peripheral blood, taken from a patient treated with radiotherapy plus ipilimumab. The TCR sequence derives from a human donor with non-small cell lung cancer that progressed on radiotherapy plus ipilimumab. The CDR3 loop reads CATQQGKGGPSYEQYF. Written as DNA, the CDR3 is TGCGCCACTCAACAGGGGAAGGGAGGACCAAGCTACGAGCAGTACTTC.